The 29 T cell receptor beta chains listed next were all sequenced from one sample in a study of control samples from healthy donors and cancer patients. The protocol was immunoSEQ multiplex PCR, while the TCRdb copy is restricted to in-frame clones and leaves out a portion. The sample records 130,000 or so clones, nearly 90% being singletons. Sequences were obtained from PBMCs. The receptors come from a man aged 45-65 years with head and neck cancer.

The DNA for the CDR3 is TGTGCCAGCAGCCCCGGCTCAAACGCGGGAGGGCCGTGGCAGTACTTC. The encoded protein is CASSPGSNAGGPWQYF. This sequence joins TRBV3-1 (or the pseudogene TRBV3-2) and TRBJ2-7; TRBD2 agrees at 9 bases. CDR1 and CDR2 from the germline V gene are LGHDT and YNNKEL (reference sequence). The CDR3 is made up of 16 amino acids. V dropped 4 bases and J dropped 9; count of bases not matched to a gene: 16.

The CDR3, as DNA: TGTGCCAGCAGCAAAGCGCTTAGGGATCGAGGCACAGATGCGCAGTATTTT. This gives the protein CASSKALRDRGTDAQYF. The V call is TRBV21-1, the J call TRBJ2-3. TRBV21-1 is listed as a pseudogene. This CDR3 contains 17 residues.

The rearrangement links TRBV6-9 to TRBJ2-7; D might be TRBD1 or TRBD2, each matching 5 bases. This CDR3 is 16 amino acids long. With 6 bases removed from V and 5 bases from J, the gap between germline ends came to 23 bases. The germline V gene has CDR1 MNHGY and CDR2 SVAAGI. CDR3 nucleotides: TGTGCCAGCAGCGAGCTCCGGGGCCAGAATGTCCACGAGCAGTACTTC. As protein: CASSELRGQNVHEQYF.

The V and J genes are TRBV5-1 and TRBJ2-3; D tentatively reads TRBD1 or TRBD2 (5 bases each). Looked up from germline, CDR1 is SGHRS and CDR2 is YFSETQ. CDR3 length: 14 amino acids. Trimming stripped 4 bases from V and 2 bases from J, with 11 bases between. CDR3 sequence (DNA): TGCGCCAGCAGCCTTGGGGGATTCACAGATACGCAGTATTTT. Translated, it gives CASSLGGFTDTQYF.

The J gene is TRBJ2-1, the V gene TRBV7-9; 9 nucleotides agree with TRBD2. In germline, CDR1 is SEHNR, CDR2 FQNEAQ (reference sequence). V dropped 2 bases and J dropped 4; count of bases not matched to a gene: 3. CDR3 length: 15 amino acids. The CDR3 is CASSLLAGRYNEQFF. The CDR3 nucleotides are TGTGCCAGCAGCTTACTAGCGGGGCGATACAATGAGCAGTTCTTC.

This clone was counted once. The chain is built from TRBV19 and TRBJ2-2; 8 bases match TRBD2. The trim removed 5 bases at V and 5 bases at J, leaving 7 bases unmatched. Germline loops: CDR1 LNHDA, CDR2 SQIVND (reference sequence). The CDR3 length is 15 residues. CDR3 region: CASSFAASGTGELFF. Here the CDR3 DNA reads TGTGCCAGTAGTTTCGCGGCTAGCGGGACCGGGGAGCTGTTTTTT.

The chain uses TRBV10-3 and TRBJ2-5, with TRBD1 identical over 8 bases. After removal of 6 bases from V and 2 bases from J, the junction contained 11 bases not matched to a gene. Germline-derived CDR1 and CDR2 are ENHRY and SYGVKD. The CDR3 runs 16 residues. The DNA of the CDR3 is TGTGCCATCAGCGGCCGGACAGGGCCACCTCAAGAGACCCAGTACTTC. The encoded protein is CAISGRTGPPQETQYF.

V and J are TRBV18 and TRBJ2-1; D remains ambiguous. This CDR3 is 12 amino acids long. Trimming removed 5 bases from V and 7 bases from J, with 9 bases in between. CDR1 KGHSH and CDR2 LQKENI come from the germline V gene. The CDR3 spells CASSLVRNEQFF. The CDR3 DNA reads TGTGCCAGCTCATTAGTGCGGAATGAGCAGTTCTTC.

This clone appeared a single time. The chain uses TRBV30 and TRBJ2-2; D gene unclear. Germline assignment: CDR1 GTSNPN and CDR2 SVGIG (reference sequence). Trimming pared 5 bases from V and 7 bases from J, leaving 14 bases between. CDR3 length equals 13 residues. The CDR3 sequence is CAWFSPIYGELFF. CDR3 nucleotides: TGTGCCTGGTTCAGCCCGATTTACGGGGAGCTGTTTTTT.

The chain combines TRBV9 with TRBJ1-2; 9 nucleotides agree with TRBD1. With 6 bases clipped from V and 4 bases from J, the junction kept 7 bases outside the gene matches. The CDR3 has 14 residues. Per germline, CDR1 SGDLS and CDR2 YYNGEE. The CDR3 DNA is TGTGCCAGCACTGACAGGGGGGACGGCTATGGCTACACCTTC. Protein sequence: CASTDRGDGYGYTF.

The rearrangement joins TRBV27 to TRBJ2-2; 10 bases line up with TRBD2. Trimming at V came to 6 bases and at J to 4 bases, leaving 8 bases not matched to a gene. Germline V gene sequence: CDR1 MNHEY, CDR2 SMNVEV (reference sequence). The CDR3 is 16 amino acids. CDR3 loop: CASSSPSGSVTGELFF. In DNA form, the CDR3 reads TGTGCCAGCAGCAGTCCTAGCGGGAGTGTCACCGGGGAGCTGTTTTTT.

The chain has TRBV2 and TRBJ2-1, with D possibly matching TRBD1 (6 bases). CDR3 length: 13 amino acids. V was pared by 4 bases and J by 9 bases, with 13 bases between. CDR1 is SNHLY, CDR2 FYNNEI, per germline. The CDR3 DNA reads as TGTGCCAGCAGTGGAAATATAGGGGGTGAGCAGTTCTTC. Its protein product is CASSGNIGGEQFF.

V is TRBV5-5 and J is TRBJ2-1, with no clear D. The germline gives CDR1 SGHKS, CDR2 YYEKEE (reference sequence). The CDR3 covers 12 residues. The V and J ends lost 2 bases and 4 bases respectively, with 4 bases between them. The CDR3 coding sequence is TGTGCCAGCAGCTTCGGGTACAATGAGCAGTTCTTC. As protein: CASSFGYNEQFF.

The CDR3 DNA follows: TGTGCCAGCAGCTCTGGACAGGGTAGATCCTATGGCTACACCTTC. The encoded protein is CASSSGQGRSYGYTF. The chain has TRBV7-2 and TRBJ1-2; TRBD1 aligns across 8 bases. The CDR3 is made up of 15 amino acids. Germline loops: CDR1 SGHTA, CDR2 FQGNSA. Losses at the gene ends were 4 bases for V and 4 bases for J; bases not matched to a gene: 8.

The gene calls are TRBV6-6 and TRBJ2-1; 13 bases are shared with TRBD2. Per the germline V gene, CDR1 is MNHNY and CDR2 is SVGAGI (reference sequence). V trimming: 6 bases; J trimming: 8 bases; junction bases outside the gene matches: 7. The CDR3 consists of 15 residues. The CDR3: CASSSGTSGKYEQFF. DNA for the CDR3: TGTGCCAGCAGCTCCGGGACTAGCGGGAAATATGAGCAGTTCTTC.

CDR3 DNA sequence: TGCGCCAGCAGCTTCGACAGTTCTTTCTCTGGAAACACCATATATTTT. As protein: CASSFDSSFSGNTIYF. The chain couples TRBV5-1 to TRBJ1-3; D possibly corresponds to TRBD1 (5 bases). The CDR3 length is 16 residues. CDR1 and CDR2 (germline): SGHRS, YFSETQ. Trimming cost V 2 bases and J 0 bases, with 12 bases left between them. Full variable domain (remainder filled in from reference TRBV5-1 and TRBJ1-3): KAGVTQTPRYLIKTRGQQVTLSCSPISGHRSVSWYQQTPGQGLQFLFEYFSETQRNKGNFPGRFSGRQFSNSRSEMNVSTLELGDSALYLCASSFDSSFSGNTIYFGEGSWLTVV.

The J gene is TRBJ2-7, the V gene TRBV18, with D perhaps matching TRBD1 (5 bases). The CDR3 runs to 15 residues. Per the germline V gene, CDR1 is KGHSH and CDR2 is LQKENI. Trimming took off 1 base at V and 2 bases at J, with 12 bases between the two ends. This CDR3 reads CASSPRTRPTYEQYF. DNA of the CDR3: TGTGCCAGCTCACCACGGACAAGGCCCACCTACGAGCAGTACTTC.

The CDR3 is CASSVGGTGVVDEQFF. CDR3 DNA sequence: TGTGCCAGCAGTGTAGGGGGGACAGGGGTTGTGGATGAGCAGTTCTTC. The chain links TRBV28 to TRBJ2-1; the match to TRBD1 covers 10 bases. The germline V gene has CDR1 MDHEN and CDR2 SYDVKM. The CDR3 has 16 residues. The ends lost 5 bases at V and 8 bases at J; junction bases unmatched: 12.

V gene TRBV19 combines with J gene TRBJ2-7; 12 bases are a match to TRBD1. The germline V gene has CDR1 LNHDA and CDR2 SQIVND (reference sequence). Trimming took 3 bases from V and 7 from J; bases not matched to a gene: 7. The CDR3 extends over 15 amino acids. In DNA form, the CDR3 reads TGTGCCAGTAGTATTCCGGGACAGGGGGCTCGGGAGCAGTACTTC. Protein sequence: CASSIPGQGAREQYF. The entire variable domain, with the rest obtained from reference TRBV19 and TRBJ2-7, is as follows: DGGITQSPKYLFRKEGQNVTLSCEQNLNHDAMYWYRQDPGQGLRLIYYSQIVNDFQKGDIAEGYSVSREKKESFPLTVTSAQKNPTAFYLCASSIPGQGAREQYFGPGTRLTVT.

The genes are TRBV3-1 (or the pseudogene TRBV3-2) and TRBJ2-1; D is possibly TRBD1 (7 bases). The CDR3 is made up of 17 amino acids. Germline CDR1 is LGHDT and CDR2 is YNNKEL (reference sequence). The V gene lost 1 base and the J gene lost 13 bases, with 26 bases spanning the gap. The CDR3 sequence: CASSQGDSRRGAVSQFF. CDR3 nucleotide sequence: TGTGCCAGCAGCCAAGGGGACAGCCGACGCGGGGCAGTCTCCCAGTTCTTC.

V and J are TRBV15 and TRBJ2-7; D may match TRBD1 or TRBD2 (6 bases each). Germline CDR1 is LNHNV and CDR2 is YYDKDF (reference sequence). Deletions cut 4 bases from V and 5 bases from J, with 21 bases between. The CDR3 totals 16 residues. The CDR3 spells CATSTFFWGANDEQYF. Here the CDR3 DNA reads TGTGCCACCAGCACATTTTTTTGGGGGGCGAATGACGAGCAGTACTTC. The whole variable domain, filled in from reference TRBV15 and TRBJ2-7, reads DAMVIQNPRYQVTQFGKPVTLSCSQTLNHNVMYWYQQKSSQAPKLLFHYYDKDFNNEADTPDNFQSRRPNTSFCFLDIRSPGLGDTAMYLCATSTFFWGANDEQYFGPGTRLTVT.

The chain carries TRBV9 and TRBJ1-4; tentative D call: TRBD1 (5 bases). This CDR3 is 15 amino acids long. The germline V gene has CDR1 SGDLS and CDR2 YYNGEE. V was cut by 2 bases and J by 5 bases, with 13 bases left in between. CDR3 sequence: CASSVLGGLNEKLFF. The DNA of the CDR3 is TGTGCCAGCAGCGTGCTGGGGGGATTAAATGAAAAACTGTTTTTT.

This chain joins TRBV5-6 and TRBJ1-1; TRBD1 is a possible D gene (6 bases). CDR1 and CDR2 from the germline V gene are SGHDT and YYEEEE. The CDR3 is made up of 15 amino acids. V was cut by 3 bases and J by 0 bases, with 12 bases left in between. The CDR3 spells CASSWEGGMNTEAFF. CDR3 coding DNA: TGTGCCAGCAGCTGGGAGGGGGGCATGAACACTGAAGCTTTCTTT.

The gene calls are TRBV7-9 and TRBJ2-3; 10 bases fit TRBD2. Trimming took 5 bases from V and 5 from J; bases not matched to a gene: 10. The CDR3 has 16 amino acids. Germline CDR1 SEHNR, CDR2 FQNEAQ (reference sequence). The CDR3 region has the DNA TGTGCCAGCAGCCTCCAAGCGGGAGGGCCCGGAGATACGCAGTATTTT. Residues: CASSLQAGGPGDTQYF.

This clone was detected once. The chain combines TRBV28 with TRBJ2-7; 8 bases match TRBD2. Trimming took 8 bases from V and 0 from J; bases not matched to a gene: 9. CDR1 and CDR2 from the germline V gene are MDHEN and SYDVKM. The CDR3 consists of 15 residues. Here the CDR3 reads CASLPTSGRSYEQYF. The CDR3 nucleotides are TGTGCCAGCCTTCCTACTAGCGGACGCTCCTACGAGCAGTACTTC.

The chain joins TRBV5-4 to TRBJ2-5, with D possibly being TRBD2 (5 bases). CDR1 is SGHNT and CDR2 is YYREEE in the germline V gene (reference sequence). V lost 1 base and J 10 bases, leaving 8 bases between the germline ends. CDR3 length equals 11 residues. The CDR3 spells CASSLTGNQYF. Written as DNA, the CDR3 is TGTGCCAGCAGCTTGACGGGGAACCAGTACTTC.

J is TRBJ2-1 and V is TRBV19, with 8 positions matching TRBD2. Trimming removed 8 bases from V and 7 bases from J; junction bases left unmatched: 10. The CDR3 has 14 amino acids. Germline V gene data show CDR1 as LNHDA and CDR2 as SQIVND (reference sequence). CDR3 bases: TGTGCCAGTCATCACGGGGGGGCGGGAAATGAGCAGTTCTTC. It translates to CASHHGGAGNEQFF.

This clone was picked up a small number of times. The chain recombines TRBV6-6 with TRBJ2-5; no reliable D call. This CDR3 spans 15 amino acids. Per the germline V gene, CDR1 is MNHNY and CDR2 is SVGAGI (reference sequence). V shed 7 bases and J shed 4 bases, with 19 bases lying between them. CDR3 DNA: TGTGCCAGCAACTCGGACGAGGAAATCGGAGAGACCCAGTACTTC. Translated, it gives CASNSDEEIGETQYF.

The chain couples TRBV2 to TRBJ2-3, with D possibly matching TRBD1 (5 bases). This CDR3 has 14 residues. V was clipped by 0 bases and J by 1 base, with 5 bases between them. Germline V CDR1 and CDR2: SNHLY, FYNNEI. In DNA form, the CDR3 reads TGTGCCAGCAGTGAAGCGACAGGCACAGATACGCAGTATTTT. This codes for CASSEATGTDTQYF.